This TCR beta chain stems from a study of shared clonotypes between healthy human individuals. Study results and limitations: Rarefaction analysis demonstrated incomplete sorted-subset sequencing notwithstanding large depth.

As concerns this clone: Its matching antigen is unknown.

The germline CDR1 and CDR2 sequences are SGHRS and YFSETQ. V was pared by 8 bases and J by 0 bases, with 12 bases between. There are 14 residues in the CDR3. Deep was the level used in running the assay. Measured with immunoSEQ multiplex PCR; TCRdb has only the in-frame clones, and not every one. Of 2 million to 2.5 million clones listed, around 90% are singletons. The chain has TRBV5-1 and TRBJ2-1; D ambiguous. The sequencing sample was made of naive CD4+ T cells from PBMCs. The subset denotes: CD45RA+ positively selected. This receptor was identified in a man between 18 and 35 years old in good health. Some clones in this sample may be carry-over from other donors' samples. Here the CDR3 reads CASRAASSYNEQFF. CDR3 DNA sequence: TGCGCCAGTAGGGCCGCTAGCTCCTACAATGAGCAGTTCTTC.